This T cell receptor (beta chain) was sequenced for a study of early T cells in non-severe SARS-CoV-2 infection. One entry per CDR3 protein, called by TCRdb with MiXCR from the 5' RACE reads. Of approximately 69,000 distinct CDR3 sequences detected, around 12% appear once; the ten largest clones hold 2.7%. This clonotype was counted at least ten times. The receptor's source is an adult who was a healthcare worker with PCR-confirmed SARS-CoV-2 infection or an uninfected control (not recorded which). The source was whole blood, collected at baseline.

CDR3 sequence reads: CASSSSVRETQYF. The CDR3 region has the DNA TGTGCCAGCAGTTCATCCGTAAGAGAGACCCAGTACTTC. The chain is built from TRBV7-6 and TRBJ2-5, with no clear D. The V gene's germline CDR1 is SGHVS and CDR2 FNYEAQ. The V and J ends lost 6 bases and 4 bases respectively, with 12 bases between them. The CDR3 consists of 13 residues.